The next 14 T cell receptor beta chains were all read from a single sample in a study of blood T cells in healthy people across ages. For the second PCR, which ran for about 6 to 11 cycles, a sample-barcoded 5' primer and a J-beta primer mix were used. One entry per CDR3 protein results from TCRdb running MiXCR on the 5' RACE reads. The profile shows hundreds of thousands of distinct CDR3 sequences, approximately 49% of them singletons. Sequencing was performed on blood. These receptors came from a woman aged 55-70 years in good health.

The chain recombines TRBV28 with TRBJ2-4, with D perhaps TRBD1 or TRBD2 (6 bases each). The J call is in doubt because the DNA end fits TRBJ2-7 better. This CDR3 is built from 16 residues. CDR1 MDHEN and CDR2 SYDVKM come from the germline V gene. The CDR3 DNA reads TGTGCCAGCAGTTTTGTCGTGGGGGGCGGTTCCTACGAGCAGTACTTC. Amino acid sequence: CASSFVVGGGSYEQYF.

The chain employs TRBV21-1 and TRBJ2-4; the DNA was not used to check the table's D call, TRBD1. The assigned J gene may be wrong: the sequence end matches TRBJ2-7 better. TRBV21-1 is a pseudogene locus. The CDR3 extends over 16 amino acids. CDR3 DNA: TGTGCCAGCAGCAAAACCCCAGGGGTCGACTCCTACGAGCAGTACTTC. It translates to CASSKTPGVDSYEQYF.

This sequence joins TRBV2 and TRBJ2-3; 8 positions match TRBD2. The CDR3 totals 15 residues. In germline, CDR1 is SNHLY, CDR2 FYNNEI. The junction had 6 bases not matched to a gene; V was cut back by 4 bases and J by 3 bases. CDR3 bases: TGTGCCAGCAGTGCAGCGGGAGTCGGGACAGATACGCAGTATTTT. This codes for CASSAAGVGTDTQYF. The full variable domain, in which reference TRBV2 and TRBJ2-3 provide the parts outside the CDR3, is EPEVTQTPSHQVTQMGQEVILRCVPISNHLYFYWYRQILGQKVEFLVSFYNNEISEKSEIFDDQFSVERPDGSNFTLKIRSTKLEDSAMYFCASSAAGVGTDTQYFGPGTRLTVL.

The chain is built from TRBV9 and TRBJ2-1; TRBD2 might be the D (6 bases). The V gene lost 4 bases and the J gene lost 4 bases, with 30 bases spanning the gap. The CDR3 is 20 amino acids. Germline V lookup: CDR1 SGDLS, CDR2 YYNGEE. The CDR3 sequence is CASSPQSGRTITGTYNEQFF. CDR3 in DNA: TGTGCCAGCAGCCCGCAGTCGGGACGGACTATAACCGGGACTTACAATGAGCAGTTCTTC.

This clonotype was recorded many times. V gene TRBV5-1 combines with J gene TRBJ2-7; 10 bases match TRBD1. The CDR3 extends over 17 amino acids. After removal of 4 bases from V and 2 bases from J, the junction contained 12 bases not matched to a gene. Germline assignment: CDR1 SGHRS and CDR2 YFSETQ. CDR3 protein: CASSRIPTGQGAYEQYF. Here the CDR3 DNA reads TGCGCCAGCAGCCGGATTCCTACCGGACAGGGGGCCTACGAGCAGTACTTC.

The CDR3 loop reads CASSLGQKDTQYF. The DNA for the CDR3 is TGTGCCAGCAGTTTGGGCCAAAAGGATACGCAGTATTTT. The V call is TRBV12-3 or TRBV12-4, the J call TRBJ2-3; D is unresolved. V lost 3 bases, J lost 6 bases, and 10 bases lay in between. The CDR3 contains 13 residues.

The chain has TRBV27 and TRBJ2-1; D is possibly TRBD1 (5 bases). The length of the CDR3 is 17 residues. V was clipped by 3 bases and J by 5 bases, with 20 bases between them. CDR1 is MNHEY and CDR2 is SMNVEV in the germline V gene (reference sequence). The CDR3 here is CASSFLRAVGPNNEQFF. The CDR3 nucleotides are TGTGCCAGCAGTTTCCTCAGGGCTGTCGGCCCAAACAATGAGCAGTTCTTC.

This clonotype appeared a few times. This chain joins TRBV4-3 and TRBJ2-7; D possibly matches TRBD1 or TRBD2 (5 bases each). Trimming left V 1 base short and J 2 bases short, with 12 bases between. This CDR3 comprises 15 residues. The germline CDR1 and CDR2 sequences are LGHNA and YSLEER. CDR3 bases: TGCGCCAGCAGCCAAGTTTGGGACGGCCCCTACGAGCAGTACTTC. This sequence encodes CASSQVWDGPYEQYF.

V usage is TRBV7-9 and J usage is TRBJ1-1, with TRBD1 matching over 9 bases. Germline CDR1 is SEHNR and CDR2 is FQNEAQ (reference sequence). With V trimmed by 5 bases and J by 10 bases, 14 bases remained unmatched. The CDR3 sequence is 15 residues long. CDR3 residues: CASSLPPGQGVAAFF. The CDR3 DNA is TGTGCCAGCAGCCTTCCCCCGGGACAGGGCGTTGCAGCTTTCTTT.

This chain uses TRBV25-1 with TRBJ2-7; 16 positions agree with TRBD2. V lost 6 bases and J lost 6; bases outside the gene matches: 11. The germline V gene encodes CDR1 MGHDK and CDR2 SYGVNS. The CDR3 sequence is 17 residues long. This CDR3 is CASSVSGTSGRAGEQYF. The DNA for the CDR3 is TGTGCCAGCAGCGTCTCTGGGACTAGCGGGAGGGCCGGCGAGCAGTACTTC.

This clonotype was counted a few times. The gene calls are TRBV4-2 and TRBJ2-3, with 8 bases aligning to TRBD2. Germline values: CDR1 LGHNA, CDR2 YNFKEQ. This CDR3 has 16 amino acids. Trimming took 0 bases from V and 0 from J; bases not matched to a gene: 2. The CDR3: CASSQDQRESTDTQYF. CDR3 coding DNA: TGTGCCAGCAGCCAAGACCAGCGGGAGAGCACAGATACGCAGTATTTT.

The chain employs TRBV7-9 and TRBJ2-5, with 10 bases that match TRBD2. The CDR3 has 18 amino acids. V trimming: 5 bases; J trimming: 4 bases; junction bases outside the gene matches: 16. Germline-derived CDR1 and CDR2 are SEHNR and FQNEAQ (reference sequence). The CDR3 DNA sequence: TGTGCCAGCAGCATCTCTTGGCTAGCGGGAGCCAGACGAGAGACCCAGTACTTC. This translates into CASSISWLAGARRETQYF.

The chain uses TRBV7-9 and TRBJ1-1; D unclear. The CDR3 has 12 amino acids. Per the germline V gene, CDR1 is SEHNR and CDR2 is FQNEAQ (reference sequence). V shed 2 bases and J shed 5 bases, with 6 bases lying between them. In DNA form, the CDR3 reads TGTGCCAGCAGCTTAAGACAAACTGAAGCTTTCTTT. Protein: CASSLRQTEAFF. The full variable domain, rest sourced from reference TRBV7-9 and TRBJ1-1, is DTGVSQNPRHKITKRGQNVTFRCDPISEHNRLYWYRQTLGQGPEFLTYFQNEAQLEKSRLLSDRFSAERPKGSFSTLEIQRTEQGDSAMYLCASSLRQTEAFFGQGTRLTVV.

This clonotype has a handful of counts. CDR3 loop: CSARPGTSGRSETQYF. CDR3 nucleotides: TGCAGTGCTAGACCCGGGACTAGCGGGAGATCAGAGACCCAGTACTTC. The chain recombines TRBV20-1 with TRBJ2-5, with 14 bases matching TRBD2. The CDR3 contains 16 residues. Germline V gene lookup returns CDR1 DFQATT and CDR2 SNEGSKA (reference sequence). V was clipped by 2 bases and J by 4 bases; unmatched bases: 6.